Listed below are T cell receptor beta chains from one sample, sequenced in a study of blood T cell repertoires in COVID-19. Some clones are missing from TCRdb's copy, which holds only in-frame ones; the method was immunoSEQ multiplex PCR. The table shows hundreds of thousands of clones, with 75% to 85% occurring only once. The sample comprised peripheral blood. These receptors came from a middle-aged man with COVID-19, enrolled during active disease. The CDR3 runs from the conserved cysteine through the conserved F or W. Each record gives: V gene, CDR3 length, J gene, clone size, D gene, CDR3 DNA, CDR3 protein. D genes are given only for firm matches. The size of a clone is reported for some rows only, either as once, few or many, or as a class for expanded clones.

TRBV4-1	16	TRBJ2-1	-	TRBD2	TGCGCCAGCAGCCAAGAGACTAGCGGGGGGGCCTATGAGCAGTTCTTC	CASSQETSGGAYEQFF
TRBV7-9	14	TRBJ1-4	-	-	TGTGCCAGCAGCTTATCGGAGGTTAATGAAAAACTGTTTTTT	CASSLSEVNEKLFF
TRBV9	12	TRBJ2-2	-	-	TGTGCCAGCAGCCAGAACACCGGGGAGCTGTTTTTT	CASSQNTGELFF
TRBV19	15	TRBJ2-1	-	TRBD2	TGTGCCAGTAGTATTGAGAGGACTAGCGGGTCTGAGCAGTTCTTC	CASSIERTSGSEQFF
TRBV6-5	15	TRBJ2-7	few	-	TGTGCCAGCAGGTCAAAGAGAGACAGGCCCTACGAGCAGTACTTC	CASRSKRDRPYEQYF
TRBV5-1	15	TRBJ2-7	-	-	TGCGCCAGCAGCTTGGCTCCAGGGGAAGGTTACGAGCAGTACTTC	CASSLAPGEGYEQYF
TRBV6-5	16	TRBJ2-7	-	-	TGTGCCAGCAGTTACTATGGGGGGGCTCGCTCCTACGAGCAGTACTTC	CASSYYGGARSYEQYF
TRBV11-2	14	TRBJ2-7	few	TRBD2	TGTGCCAGCAGCTTATTCGGTGGGGGGGACGAGCAGTACTTC	CASSLFGGGDEQYF
TRBV19	13	TRBJ1-6	-	-	TGTGCCACCCTCGACGGGGGTTCGGGACCCCTCCACTTT	CATLDGGSGPLHF
TRBV27	14	TRBJ2-7	-	TRBD1	TGTGCCAGCAGTTTCTGGACAGGGGCATCCGAGCAGTACTTC	CASSFWTGASEQYF
TRBV30	15	TRBJ2-4	-	-	TGTGCCTGGACTCGGAGACCCTTAGCCAAAAACATTCAGTACTTC	CAWTRRPLAKNIQYF
TRBV21-1	14	TRBJ1-1	-	-	TGTGCCAGCAGCTCTTGGACAGGTCCAACTGAAGCTTTCTTT	CASSSWTGPTEAFF
TRBV2	16	TRBJ1-6	-	-	TGTGCCAGCAGAGATGAAAAACAGGGTTATCATTCACCCCTCCACTTT	CASRDEKQGYHSPLHF
TRBV14	16	TRBJ1-2	-	TRBD1	TGTGCCAGCAGCCAATCACTTGTCTGGGACAGGGAAGGCTACACCTTC	CASSQSLVWDREGYTF
TRBV6-5	15	TRBJ1-2	-	-	TGTGCCAGCAAAGACAGTGACCTCCGAAACTATGGCTACACCTTC	CASKDSDLRNYGYTF
TRBV7-6	16	TRBJ2-7	few	-	TGTGCCAGCAGCTTAGTAAGTAACCCGAGCTCCTACGAGCAGTACTTC	CASSLVSNPSSYEQYF
TRBV18	15	TRBJ1-4	-	TRBD1	TGTGCCAGCTCACCACGGGGACAGGGCTATGAAAAACTGTTTTTT	CASSPRGQGYEKLFF
TRBV10-3	14	TRBJ2-3	-	-	TGTGCCTCACGGGCGGGGAGCCCCACAGATACGCAGTATTTT	CASRAGSPTDTQYF
TRBV6-1	15	TRBJ1-1	-	-	TGTGCCAGCAGTGAAGGGAGGACGGGGAACACTGAAGCTTTCTTT	CASSEGRTGNTEAFF
TRBV18	14	TRBJ2-1	-	TRBD2	TGTGCCACCCGGACTGGGGGGGGTGGCCATGAGCAGTTCTTC	CATRTGGGGHEQFF
TRBV10-2	12	TRBJ2-7	-	-	TGCGCCAGCAGATCCGTTAGCTACGAGCAGTACTTC	CASRSVSYEQYF
TRBV12-3/TRBV12-4	13	TRBJ1-1	-	-	TGTGCCAGCACCTACGGTATGAACACTGAAGCTTTCTTT	CASTYGMNTEAFF
TRBV5-1	14	TRBJ2-7	-	TRBD1	TGCGCCAGCAGCCCCGGGACAGGGGGCCCCGAGCAGTACTTC	CASSPGTGGPEQYF
TRBV30	16	TRBJ2-3	-	-	TGTGCCTGGAGTACCCGACGGGCGGGGTATGTAGATACGCAGTATTTT	CAWSTRRAGYVDTQYF
TRBV4-1	15	TRBJ1-5	-	-	TGCGCCAGCAGCCATCAAACAGGGTCACGGCAGCCCCAGCATTTT	CASSHQTGSRQPQHF
TRBV29-1	12	TRBJ1-1	few	-	TGCAGCGTGACCACGGAGGGCCCTGAAGCTTTCTTT	CSVTTEGPEAFF
TRBV24-1	13	TRBJ1-2	-	-	TGTGCCACCAGTGCCCAGGGCTGGAGTGGCTACACCTTC	CATSAQGWSGYTF
TRBV5-4	15	TRBJ2-7	-	TRBD1	TGTGCCAGCAGCTTCGGACAGGGGGCCTCCTACGAGCAGTACTTC	CASSFGQGASYEQYF
TRBV27	14	TRBJ1-6	-	TRBD1	TGTGCCAGCAGTTTCGGACAGGGGAATTCACCCCTCCACTTT	CASSFGQGNSPLHF